The 20 T cell receptor beta chains below all came from one sample that was sequenced in a study of Ad26.COV2.S vaccination and SARS-CoV-2 variants. TCRdb's copy holds only in-frame clones and misses some; the assay was immunoSEQ multiplex PCR. The sample holds about 87,000 clones, about four fifths seen once. The specimen comprised peripheral blood, sampled after recovery from COVID-19. The receptors here all came from a human donor who had recovered from COVID-19.

Comment on this clone: One junction end disagrees with the germline gene, perhaps due to a read error. The chain uses TRBV2 and TRBJ1-2; no definite D call. The length of the CDR3 is 13 residues. Germline values: CDR1 SNHLY, CDR2 FYNNEI. Here the CDR3 DNA reads TGTGCCTCGGAGTTCGCTCTTAACTATGGTTACACCTTC. This encodes CASEFALNYGYTF.

The V gene is TRBV3-1 (or the pseudogene TRBV3-2), the J gene TRBJ1-1; TRBD1 is a possible D gene (6 bases). Deletions cut 1 base from V and 6 bases from J, with 27 bases between. Germline CDR1 and CDR2: LGHDT and YNNKEL (reference sequence). This CDR3 contains 19 residues. As DNA, the CDR3 is TGTGCCAGCAGCCAAGGTGGGAATAGGGGGACCCACCTCAATCCTGAAGCTTTCTTT. Encoded protein: CASSQGGNRGTHLNPEAFF.

V gene TRBV27 combines with J gene TRBJ2-5; 12 positions match TRBD2. V trimming: 7 bases; J trimming: 4 bases; junction bases outside the gene matches: 10. The CDR3 has 16 amino acids. Per the germline V gene, CDR1 is MNHEY and CDR2 is SMNVEV (reference sequence). In nucleotides, the CDR3 is TGTGCCAGCAACCCAAAGACTAGCGGGAGTTTAGAGACCCAGTACTTC. Protein: CASNPKTSGSLETQYF.

The rearrangement uses TRBV4-3 and TRBJ2-3; tentative D call: TRBD2 (5 bases). Germline CDR1 LGHNA, CDR2 YSLEER. V lost 0 bases and J lost 2, with 12 bases in between. The CDR3 length is 16 residues. The CDR3 bases are TGCGCCAGCAGCCAAGATCCTAGCCCACTCACAGATACGCAGTATTTT. Residues: CASSQDPSPLTDTQYF.

This rearrangement joins TRBV7-2 to TRBJ1-2; D is perhaps TRBD1 (6 bases). Germline V gene data show CDR1 as SGHTA and CDR2 as FQGNSA. Between the trimmed V and J ends, which lost 3 bases and 7 bases, there was a span of 21 bases. This CDR3 contains 16 residues. CDR3 DNA: TGTGCCAGCAGCTTCCTCCCGGGACAAGTGAGCGCTGGCTACACCTTC. The encoded protein is CASSFLPGQVSAGYTF.

This sequence joins TRBV28 and TRBJ2-1; maybe TRBD2 (6 bases). V lost 9 bases, J lost 2 bases, and 11 bases lay in between. The CDR3 has 13 residues. Germline CDR1 and CDR2: MDHEN and SYDVKM. CDR3 nucleotide sequence: TGTGCCAGTTGCGGGACCACCTACAATGAGCAGTTCTTC. This encodes CASCGTTYNEQFF.

The rearrangement links TRBV5-4 to TRBJ2-3; tentatively, D is TRBD1 (5 bases). Germline values: CDR1 SGHNT, CDR2 YYREEE (reference sequence). The CDR3 sequence is 16 residues long. V was clipped by 3 bases and J by 4 bases, with 18 bases between them. The CDR3 reads CASSSPRTQGSDTQYF. DNA of the CDR3: TGTGCCAGCAGCTCCCCCAGAACTCAGGGTTCAGATACGCAGTATTTT.

This CDR3 reads CASSHRSTSGEITDTQYF. The CDR3 DNA reads TGCGCCAGCAGCCATCGTTCGACTAGCGGGGAGATCACAGATACGCAGTATTTT. The J gene is TRBJ2-3, the V gene TRBV5-1; 11 bases are a match to TRBD2. The germline V gene has CDR1 SGHRS and CDR2 YFSETQ. The CDR3 runs 18 residues. After removal of 4 bases from V and 2 bases from J, the junction contained 12 bases not matched to a gene.

The genes are TRBV7-2 and TRBJ2-1; D might be TRBD1 or TRBD2, each matching 6 bases. Trimming shortened V by 2 bases and J by 6 bases, and 11 bases separated the two germline ends. The CDR3 is 14 residues long. CDR1 and CDR2 from the germline V gene are SGHTA and FQGNSA. The chain's CDR3 is CASSLPGAGNEQFF. DNA for the CDR3: TGTGCCAGCAGCTTACCGGGGGCAGGCAATGAGCAGTTCTTC.

This clone was seen a single time. The gene calls are TRBV19 and TRBJ2-6, with a tentative D call TRBD1 (5 bases). Germline V gene sequence: CDR1 LNHDA, CDR2 SQIVND (reference sequence). V lost 5 bases, J lost 2 bases, and 10 bases lay in between. The CDR3 has 15 residues. The CDR3 region has the DNA TGTGCCAGTAGTGTCCTGACAGCTGGGGCCAACGTCCTGACTTTC. Translation gives CASSVLTAGANVLTF.

The J gene is TRBJ1-2, the V gene TRBV10-3, with D uncertain. The CDR3 loop spans 13 amino acids. The V gene's germline CDR1 is ENHRY and CDR2 SYGVKD. Trimming cost V 2 bases and J 7 bases, with 11 bases left between them. CDR3 DNA sequence: TGTGCCATCAGTGAGGATAGGACCCTTGGCTACACCTTC. It codes for CAISEDRTLGYTF.

The genes are TRBV19 and TRBJ2-1, with TRBD2 matching over 8 bases. The CDR3 length is 15 residues. In germline, CDR1 is LNHDA, CDR2 SQIVND (reference sequence). With V trimmed by 5 bases and J by 4 bases, 7 bases remained unmatched. The DNA of the CDR3 is TGTGCCAGTAGTTCCTCCGGGACTAGATACAATGAGCAGTTCTTC. Its protein is CASSSSGTRYNEQFF.

A remark on this clone: The germline gene is not matched at one end of the junction; a read error may be the cause. The J gene is TRBJ1-2, the V gene TRBV19, with D tentatively TRBD1 (5 bases). This CDR3 comprises 14 residues. The germline gives CDR1 LNHDA, CDR2 SQIVND (reference sequence). CDR3 region: CASSIDNRNYGYTF. In nucleotides, the CDR3 is TGTGCCAGTAGTATAGATAACAGGAACTACGGCTACACCTTC.

V usage is TRBV3-1 (or the pseudogene TRBV3-2) and J usage is TRBJ2-3; 11 bases agree with TRBD1. With V trimmed by 1 base and J by 6 bases, 6 bases remained unmatched. This CDR3 comprises 16 residues. Looked up from germline, CDR1 is LGHDT and CDR2 is YNNKEL (reference sequence). The CDR3 reads CASSQARTGGGDTQYF. CDR3 DNA sequence: TGTGCCAGCAGCCAAGCCCGGACAGGGGGCGGGGATACGCAGTATTTT.

This chain uses TRBV12-3 or TRBV12-4 with TRBJ2-7; weak D call: TRBD1 (5 bases). Trimming took off 4 bases at V and 0 bases at J, with 7 bases between the two ends. The CDR3 contains 13 residues. The CDR3 protein is CASSYDSSYEQYF. The CDR3 DNA reads as TGTGCCAGCAGTTACGACAGCTCCTACGAGCAGTACTTC.

The genes are TRBV28 and TRBJ1-5; D remains ambiguous. V lost 4 bases and J lost 3, with 4 bases in between. The CDR3 sequence is 12 residues long. Per the germline V gene, CDR1 is MDHEN and CDR2 is SYDVKM. The CDR3 here is CASSSPNQPQHF. In nucleotides, the CDR3 is TGTGCCAGCAGTTCTCCCAATCAGCCCCAGCATTTT.

The rearrangement uses TRBV5-1 and TRBJ2-7; D call uncertain. Germline CDR1 SGHRS, CDR2 YFSETQ. The CDR3 loop spans 14 amino acids. Trimming took off 4 bases at V and 7 bases at J, with 18 bases between the two ends. As DNA, the CDR3 is TGCGCCAGCAGCAGTTCCGGGCCCAGTGGAGAGCAGTACTTC. Its protein is CASSSSGPSGEQYF.

This chain connects TRBV5-6 to TRBJ2-1; tentative D call: TRBD1 (6 bases). Germline CDR1 is SGHDT and CDR2 is YYEEEE. The V gene lost 4 bases and the J gene lost 3 bases, with 14 bases spanning the gap. The CDR3 is 15 amino acids. The CDR3 nucleotides are TGTGCCAGCAGCGAAGACCGGGACATCTACAATGAGCAGTTCTTC. This gives the protein CASSEDRDIYNEQFF.

The J gene is TRBJ2-7, the V gene TRBV10-3, with 7 nucleotides matching TRBD2. Trimming removed 2 bases from V and 0 bases from J; junction bases left unmatched: 7. The CDR3 extends over 16 amino acids. Germline V gene data show CDR1 as ENHRY and CDR2 as SYGVKD. The DNA of the CDR3 is TGTGCCATCAGTGAGACCTTAGCGGGCAGCTCCTACGAGCAGTACTTC. Translation gives CAISETLAGSSYEQYF.

The J gene is TRBJ2-7, the V gene TRBV12-3 or TRBV12-4; D possibly matches TRBD1 or TRBD2 (5 bases each). Trimming removed 6 bases from V and 0 bases from J, with 9 bases in between. This CDR3 spans 13 amino acids. The CDR3 region is CASRRDDSYEQYF. The CDR3 DNA follows: TGTGCCAGCAGGAGGGACGACTCCTACGAGCAGTACTTC.